The 26 T cell receptor beta chains listed next were all sequenced from one sample in a study of shared clonotypes between healthy human individuals. Using immunoSEQ multiplex PCR, the repertoire was profiled, and TCRdb retains in-frame clones only, with some absent. This sample has 150,000 to 200,000 clones, with 90% to 95% found just once. Sequencing input: naive CD4+ T cells sorted from blood. Described subset: CD45RA+ positively selected. Every receptor here comes from a woman in her twenties or thirties in good health.

This chain joins TRBV5-4 and TRBJ2-6, with D unresolved. CDR3 length equals 16 residues. Germline V CDR1 and CDR2: SGHNT, YYREEE (reference sequence). V was trimmed by 0 bases and J by 2 bases, leaving 9 bases between them. The CDR3 DNA follows: TGTGCCAGCAGCTTGGGCGGCAACCCTGGGGCCAACGTCCTGACTTTC. As protein: CASSLGGNPGANVLTF.

This clone was seen once. The chain employs TRBV9 and TRBJ2-3; D unresolved. CDR1 SGDLS and CDR2 YYNGEE come from the germline V gene. The CDR3 covers 12 residues. Trimming left V 0 bases short and J 6 bases short, with 5 bases between. The CDR3 sequence is CASSVASDTQYF. The DNA for the CDR3 is TGTGCCAGCAGCGTAGCTTCTGATACGCAGTATTTT.

This chain uses TRBV9 with TRBJ2-1; 13 nucleotides align to TRBD2. From germline, CDR1 is SGDLS and CDR2 YYNGEE. The CDR3 consists of 15 residues. With V trimmed by 4 bases and J by 9 bases, 7 bases remained unmatched. The CDR3 here is CASSKWTSGRGEQFF. CDR3 DNA sequence: TGTGCCAGCAGCAAGTGGACTAGCGGGAGAGGTGAGCAGTTCTTC.

CDR3 sequence: CASSRTSGRSGGELFF. CDR3 in DNA: TGTGCCAGCAGCCGGACTAGCGGGAGGTCCGGAGGGGAGCTGTTTTTT. The gene calls are TRBV27 and TRBJ2-2; 14 nucleotides match TRBD2. The CDR3 consists of 16 residues. Germline values: CDR1 MNHEY, CDR2 SMNVEV (reference sequence). V lost 6 bases to trimming and J lost 8 bases; unmatched junction nucleotides: 8.

This rearrangement joins TRBV15 to TRBJ2-5; TRBD2 aligns across 7 bases. The DNA end favors TRBJ2-7, so the J call may be wrong. The CDR3 loop spans 17 amino acids. Germline V gives CDR1 LNHNV, CDR2 YYDKDF (reference sequence). CDR3 in amino acids: CATSRGGISDPSYEQYF. The CDR3 DNA follows: TGTGCCACCAGCAGGGGAGGGATTAGCGACCCCTCCTACGAGCAGTACTTC.

This chain connects TRBV18 to TRBJ2-7; TRBD1 might be the D (6 bases). Trimming stripped 0 bases from V and 4 bases from J, with 13 bases between. In germline, CDR1 is KGHSH, CDR2 LQKENI. The CDR3 has 15 residues. DNA of the CDR3: TGTGCCAGCTCACCACCGGGAAAGGGGGTATACGAGCAGTACTTC. Protein product: CASSPPGKGVYEQYF.

The rearrangement uses TRBV5-5 and TRBJ1-3; no clear D. The CDR3 extends over 15 amino acids. V gave up 2 bases and J gave up 2 bases, with 11 bases separating them. Germline CDR1 reads SGHKS; CDR2 reads YYEKEE (reference sequence). The CDR3 loop is CASSLGSVTGNTIYF. The CDR3 DNA follows: TGTGCCAGCAGCTTAGGGAGTGTTACTGGAAACACCATATATTTT.

J is TRBJ2-1 and V is TRBV11-3, with D hard to call. The length of the CDR3 is 15 residues. Germline CDR1 SGHNT, CDR2 YENEEA. V lost 5 bases to trimming and J lost 6 bases, with 17 bases between them. The CDR3 region is CASSIHPEPFNEQFF. In DNA, the CDR3 is TGTGCCAGCAGCATCCACCCGGAACCCTTCAATGAGCAGTTCTTC.

The chain carries TRBV29-1 and TRBJ1-5; 10 nucleotides match TRBD1. The CDR3 has 14 residues. Germline CDR1 reads SQVTM; CDR2 reads ANQGSEA. V was pared by 5 bases and J by 6 bases, with 7 bases of the junction left unmatched. CDR3 amino acids: CSVIGQGVGQPQHF. In DNA, the CDR3 is TGCAGCGTTATAGGACAGGGGGTTGGTCAGCCCCAGCATTTT.

The CDR3 bases are TGTGCCAGCTCACCACCGGGCCAGGCCGCCTACGAGCAGTACTTC. Protein product: CASSPPGQAAYEQYF. The V gene is TRBV18, the J gene TRBJ2-7; D is ambiguous. Germline-derived CDR1 and CDR2 are KGHSH and LQKENI. This CDR3 comprises 15 residues. The germline V and J ends were trimmed by 0 bases and 2 bases, with 11 bases remaining between them.

This rearrangement joins TRBV18 to TRBJ2-3; D might be TRBD1 (5 bases). The CDR3 runs 17 residues. Trimming shortened V by 3 bases and J by 2 bases, and 18 bases separated the two germline ends. The germline V gene has CDR1 KGHSH and CDR2 LQKENI. The CDR3 protein is CASSPMVGHASTDTQYF. Written as DNA, the CDR3 is TGTGCCAGCTCACCGATGGTAGGACACGCATCCACAGATACGCAGTATTTT.

The chain has TRBV27 and TRBJ2-1, with TRBD2 matching 7 bases. Unmatched junction bases numbered 16, after V lost 7 bases and J lost 10 bases. Per germline, CDR1 MNHEY and CDR2 SMNVEV (reference sequence). The CDR3 length is 15 residues. The CDR3 sequence is CASIGERDYPREQFF. Here the CDR3 DNA reads TGTGCCAGCATTGGCGAACGGGACTACCCTAGGGAGCAGTTCTTC.

The chain joins TRBV11-2 to TRBJ2-5; possible D gene TRBD1, 5 bases. The CDR3 extends over 13 amino acids. Looked up from germline, CDR1 is SGHAT and CDR2 is FQNNGV. Trimming took 1 base from V and 11 from J, leaving 14 bases between them. CDR3 bases: TGTGCCAGCAGCTTAGGCGTCGACAGTCAGCAGTACTTC. This codes for CASSLGVDSQQYF.

This clone was seen just once. V gene TRBV11-2 combines with J gene TRBJ2-7; a weak D match, TRBD2 (5 bases). The CDR3 totals 16 residues. V shed 5 bases and J shed 2 bases, with 19 bases lying between them. The germline gives CDR1 SGHAT, CDR2 FQNNGV. CDR3 DNA: TGTGCCAGCAGCCTTGACTCGACTGGACTGGCCTACGAGCAGTACTTC. Translation gives CASSLDSTGLAYEQYF.

This clone was detected once. V usage is TRBV5-8 and J usage is TRBJ1-3; D is perhaps TRBD1 (6 bases). The CDR3 is 15 amino acids. V shed 0 bases and J shed 4 bases, with 11 bases lying between them. CDR1 SGHTS and CDR2 YDEGEE come from the germline V gene. The DNA for the CDR3 is TGTGCCAGCAGCTTGGTTTCTGGGGGCGGAAACACCATATATTTT. Its translation: CASSLVSGGGNTIYF.

The DNA for the CDR3 is TGTGCCAGCAGTTTATTTTCCGGGACAGTTAACACTGAAGCTTTCTTT. Amino acid sequence: CASSLFSGTVNTEAFF. The chain employs TRBV27 and TRBJ1-1; the match to TRBD1 covers 7 bases. Germline loops: CDR1 MNHEY, CDR2 SMNVEV (reference sequence). The CDR3 sequence is 16 residues long. V shed 1 base, J shed 2 bases, and the junction held 7 bases outside the gene matches.

V is TRBV6-4 and J is TRBJ2-7, with D maybe TRBD2 (5 bases). V was shortened by 9 bases and J by 5 bases, with 17 bases between the two germline ends. Per germline, CDR1 MRHNA and CDR2 SNTAGT. The CDR3 extends over 13 amino acids. This CDR3 is CARPIKRVDEQYF. In nucleotides, the CDR3 is TGTGCCAGACCAATCAAGAGGGTTGACGAGCAGTACTTC.

The chain carries TRBV27 and TRBJ2-7; 7 bases map to TRBD1. With V trimmed by 4 bases and J by 3 bases, 6 bases remained unmatched. Germline V CDR1 and CDR2: MNHEY, SMNVEV (reference sequence). CDR3 size: 14 residues. The DNA of the CDR3 is TGTGCCAGCAGTTCTCAGGGGGATTTCTACGAGCAGTACTTC. Translation gives CASSSQGDFYEQYF.

J is TRBJ1-5 and V is TRBV10-1; perhaps TRBD1 as D (6 bases). The germline V and J ends were trimmed by 9 bases and 5 bases, with 17 bases remaining between them. Germline CDR1 WNHNN, CDR2 SYGVQD (reference sequence). The CDR3 sequence is 14 residues long. Here the CDR3 reads CARPGHPEDQPQHF. Written as DNA, the CDR3 is TGCGCCAGACCGGGACACCCCGAAGATCAGCCCCAGCATTTT.

The rearrangement joins TRBV19 to TRBJ1-2, with TRBD1 as a possible D gene (5 bases). V shed 3 bases and J shed 2 bases, with 7 bases lying between them. Looked up from germline, CDR1 is LNHDA and CDR2 is SQIVND (reference sequence). This CDR3 contains 13 residues. The CDR3 spells CASSIRENYGYTF. For the CDR3, the DNA is TGTGCCAGTAGTATCAGGGAAAACTATGGCTACACCTTC.

The CDR3 DNA follows: TGCGCCAGCAGCCAAGACCGGGACCCGACGGACACCGGGGAGCTGTTTTTT. Translation gives CASSQDRDPTDTGELFF. The chain combines TRBV4-1 with TRBJ2-2; D possibly matches TRBD1 or TRBD2 (5 bases each). The CDR3 loop spans 17 amino acids. CDR1 MGHRA and CDR2 YSYEKL come from the germline V gene. Trimming stripped 0 bases from V and 3 bases from J, with 14 bases between.

The chain is built from TRBV6-1 and TRBJ1-1; weak D call: TRBD1 (6 bases). V dropped 5 bases and J dropped 3 bases, with 10 bases sitting between them. The CDR3 is made up of 13 amino acids. Germline V gives CDR1 MNHNS, CDR2 SASEGT. CDR3 nucleotides: TGTGCCAGCAGTATTTACAGGGACACTGAAGCTTTCTTT. Residues: CASSIYRDTEAFF.

The chain couples TRBV2 to TRBJ2-7, with D possibly called TRBD1 or TRBD2 (5 bases each). CDR1 is SNHLY, CDR2 FYNNEI, per germline. V lost 8 bases and J 1 base, leaving 12 bases between the germline ends. This CDR3 has 13 amino acids. This chain's CDR3 is CASPPGTSYEQYF. For the CDR3, the DNA is TGTGCCAGCCCCCCAGGGACGTCCTACGAGCAGTACTTC.

This clone was counted between two and nine times. The chain recombines TRBV27 with TRBJ1-2, with D possibly being TRBD1 (6 bases). Between the trimmed V and J ends, which lost 10 bases and 4 bases, there was a span of 13 bases. The V gene's germline CDR1 is MNHEY and CDR2 SMNVEV (reference sequence). The CDR3 loop spans 12 amino acids. The CDR3 DNA follows: TGTGCCACCCCAGGGGCGGCCTATGGCTACACCTTC. This translates into CATPGAAYGYTF.

This clone was seen a few times. The CDR3: CASSSDLDGELFF. CDR3 sequence (DNA): TGTGCCAGCTCATCAGACCTAGACGGGGAGCTGTTTTTT. V is TRBV18 and J is TRBJ2-2; D gene unclear. Trimming took 5 bases from V and 7 from J, leaving 11 bases between them. The germline V gene has CDR1 KGHSH and CDR2 LQKENI. This CDR3 spans 13 amino acids. Full variable domain (remainder filled in from reference TRBV18 and TRBJ2-2): NAGVMQNPRHLVRRRGQEARLRCSPMKGHSHVYWYRQLPEEGLKFMVYLQKENIIDESGMPKERFSAEFPKEGPSILRIQQVVRGDSAAYFCASSSDLDGELFFGEGSRLTVL.

The CDR3 here is CASSYSGKRTGYGYTF. The CDR3 coding sequence is TGTGCCAGCAGTTACTCGGGTAAAAGAACCGGGTATGGCTACACCTTC. This chain joins TRBV6-5 and TRBJ1-2; D unresolved. The CDR3 length is 16 residues. From germline, CDR1 is MNHEY and CDR2 SVGAGI. Trimming left V 0 bases short and J 5 bases short, with 16 bases between.